The 9 T cell receptor beta chains below all came from one sample that was sequenced in a study of blood T cell repertoires in COVID-19. Clones were sequenced by immunoSEQ multiplex PCR, and TCRdb holds only the in-frame ones, with some missing. Here the sample spans 50,000 to 65,000 clones, 88% being singletons. The specimen sequenced was peripheral blood. Receptors were obtained from a human donor in a cohort sampled during active COVID-19.

This chain joins TRBV20-1 and TRBJ1-1; D ambiguous. Trimming left V 3 bases short and J 0 bases short, with 5 bases between. CDR3 length: 12 residues. The germline CDR1 and CDR2 sequences are DFQATT and SNEGSKA (reference sequence). The CDR3 protein is CSASPMNTEAFF. The CDR3 region has the DNA TGCAGTGCTAGTCCTATGAACACTGAAGCTTTCTTT.

This chain connects TRBV10-3 to TRBJ1-1, with D possibly being TRBD1 (5 bases). Per germline, CDR1 ENHRY and CDR2 SYGVKD. The CDR3 spans 14 residues. V lost 6 bases, J lost 0 bases, and 11 bases lay in between. The CDR3 reads CAIRQTEMNTEAFF. In nucleotides, the CDR3 is TGTGCCATCAGGCAGACAGAGATGAACACTGAAGCTTTCTTT.

This chain connects TRBV6-5 to TRBJ2-1, with TRBD1 matching 11 bases. There are 14 residues in the CDR3. V was clipped by 8 bases and J by 6 bases; unmatched bases: 6. The germline V gene has CDR1 MNHEY and CDR2 SVGAGI. The CDR3 bases are TGTGCCAGCGAGGCCGGGACAGGGGGCAATGAGCAGTTCTTC. Translation: CASEAGTGGNEQFF.

In DNA form, the CDR3 reads TGCGCCAGCAGCCAAGTTCAGGGGGGCAATTCACCCCTCCACTTT. Residues: CASSQVQGGNSPLHF. The chain recombines TRBV4-1 with TRBJ1-6, with TRBD1 matching over 7 bases. Germline CDR1 and CDR2: MGHRA and YSYEKL. The CDR3 sequence is 15 residues long. The V segment lost 1 base and the J segment 7 bases; nucleotides outside the gene matches: 4.

J is TRBJ2-7 and V is TRBV10-3, with TRBD2 matching 12 bases. CDR1 is ENHRY, CDR2 SYGVKD, per germline. CDR3 length equals 14 residues. The V segment lost 6 bases and the J segment 5 bases; nucleotides outside the gene matches: 5. The CDR3 is CAISEGLAGDEQYF. The DNA of the CDR3 is TGTGCCATCAGCGAGGGACTAGCGGGCGACGAGCAGTACTTC.

The V call is TRBV9, the J call TRBJ2-3; TRBD2 might be the D (5 bases). Germline-derived CDR1 and CDR2 are SGDLS and YYNGEE. The CDR3 has 12 amino acids. Trimming removed 3 bases at V and 13 bases at J, with 15 bases between. CDR3 in amino acids: CASSGPHGVEYF. The CDR3 bases are TGTGCCAGCAGCGGCCCGCACGGGGTGGAGTATTTT.

In DNA form, the CDR3 reads TGTGCCAGCAGCCGGGACTACTATGGCTACACCTTC. Translating it yields CASSRDYYGYTF. The chain is built from TRBV7-9 and TRBJ1-2, with D possibly TRBD1 on 5 matching bases. The CDR3 has 12 amino acids. Trimming removed 5 bases from V and 3 bases from J, with 7 bases in between. CDR1 and CDR2 from the germline V gene are SEHNR and FQNEAQ (reference sequence).

This clone was seen only a few times. V gene TRBV3-1 (or the pseudogene TRBV3-2) combines with J gene TRBJ1-2; 9 bases are shared with TRBD1. The ends lost 1 base at V and 4 bases at J; junction bases unmatched: 1. CDR3 length equals 14 residues. Germline CDR1 reads LGHDT; CDR2 reads YNNKEL (reference sequence). The CDR3 region has the DNA TGTGCCAGCAGCCAAGCGACAGGGGGCTATGGCTACACCTTC. This translates into CASSQATGGYGYTF.

This chain uses TRBV14 with TRBJ2-7, with 8 bases aligning to TRBD1. Germline CDR1 is SGHDN and CDR2 is FVKESK. J lost 4 bases, V lost 2 bases, and 7 bases had no gene match. The CDR3 extends over 15 amino acids. DNA for the CDR3: TGTGCCAGCAGCCAATTGACAGGGGAATCGTACGAGCAGTACTTC. Its translation is CASSQLTGESYEQYF.